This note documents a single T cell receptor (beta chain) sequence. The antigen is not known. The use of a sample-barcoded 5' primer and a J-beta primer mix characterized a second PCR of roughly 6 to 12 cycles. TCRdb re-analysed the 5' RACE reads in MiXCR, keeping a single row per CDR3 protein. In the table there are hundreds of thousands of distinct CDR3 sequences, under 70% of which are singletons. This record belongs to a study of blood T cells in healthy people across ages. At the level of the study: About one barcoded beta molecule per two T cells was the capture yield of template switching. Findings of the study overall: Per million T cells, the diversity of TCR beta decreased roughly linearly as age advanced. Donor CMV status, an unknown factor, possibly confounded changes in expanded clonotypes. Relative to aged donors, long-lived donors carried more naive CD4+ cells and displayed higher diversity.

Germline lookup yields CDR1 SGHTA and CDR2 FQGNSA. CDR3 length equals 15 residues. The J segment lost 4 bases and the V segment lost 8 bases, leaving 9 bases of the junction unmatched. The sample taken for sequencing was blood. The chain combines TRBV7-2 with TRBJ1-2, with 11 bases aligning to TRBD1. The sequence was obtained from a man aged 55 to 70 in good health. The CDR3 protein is CASGQPGQGVYGYTF. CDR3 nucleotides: TGTGCCAGCGGCCAACCGGGACAGGGGGTCTATGGCTACACCTTC.